These 32 T cell receptor beta chains were all obtained from the same sample, sequenced in a study of blood T cell repertoires in COVID-19. Data came from immunoSEQ multiplex PCR; TCRdb stores just in-frame clones and leaves some out. The sample includes fewer than 130,000 clones, 85% to 90% of them seen just once. The specimen was peripheral blood. The receptors derive from a woman of 80 years or more with acute or convalescent COVID-19.

In this sample, this clone turned up a few times. The rearrangement joins TRBV5-6 to TRBJ1-1, with TRBD1 identical over 9 bases. This CDR3 has 15 residues. The V segment lost 0 bases and the J segment 4 bases; nucleotides outside the gene matches: 4. Looked up from germline, CDR1 is SGHDT and CDR2 is YYEEEE. The CDR3: CASSLASTGGTEAFF. In nucleotides, the CDR3 is TGTGCCAGCAGCTTGGCCTCGACAGGGGGCACTGAAGCTTTCTTT.

The chain employs TRBV19 and TRBJ2-5; D is unclear. Per germline, CDR1 LNHDA and CDR2 SQIVND (reference sequence). V lost 5 bases, J lost 1 base, and 8 bases lay in between. The CDR3 totals 13 residues. The CDR3 region is CASSSYLQETQYF. In DNA, the CDR3 is TGTGCCAGTAGTTCCTACCTCCAAGAGACCCAGTACTTC.

The rearrangement joins TRBV24-1 to TRBJ1-2; D may be TRBD1 (6 bases). The germline gives CDR1 KGHDR, CDR2 SFDVKD. The V end was cut by 3 bases, the J end by 4 bases, with 8 bases between. The length of the CDR3 is 13 residues. CDR3: CATSDRGGYGYTF. As DNA, the CDR3 is TGTGCCACCAGTGATAGAGGGGGCTATGGCTACACCTTC.

CDR3: CASSPNSTIWANVLTF. The DNA of the CDR3 is TGTGCCAGCAGCCCAAACTCCACCATTTGGGCCAACGTCCTGACTTTC. The rearrangement links TRBV7-3 to TRBJ2-6; D is unresolved. V lost 5 bases to trimming and J lost 5 bases, with 16 bases between them. This CDR3 comprises 16 residues. Looked up from germline, CDR1 is SGHTA and CDR2 is FQGTGA.

This CDR3 reads CASSYPDSSNQPQHF. As DNA, the CDR3 is TGTGCCAGCAGTTACCCAGACAGTAGCAATCAGCCCCAGCATTTT. The J gene is TRBJ1-5, the V gene TRBV6-2 or TRBV6-3; a weak D match, TRBD1 (5 bases). Trimming shortened V by 2 bases and J by 0 bases, and 8 bases separated the two germline ends. Germline V gene sequence: CDR1 MNHEY, CDR2 SVGEGT. The CDR3 is 15 residues long.

The V call is TRBV5-1, the J call TRBJ2-7; 11 bases are a match to TRBD2. Germline lookup yields CDR1 SGHRS and CDR2 YFSETQ. The ends lost 0 bases at V and 2 bases at J; junction bases unmatched: 4. This CDR3 comprises 16 residues. CDR3 loop: CASSLGLAGRPYEQYF. CDR3 DNA: TGCGCCAGCAGCTTGGGACTAGCGGGGCGACCCTACGAGCAGTACTTC.

CDR3 nucleotide sequence: TGTGCCAGCAGCTGGGGGGGATTCCCCACAGATACGCAGTATTTT. Amino acids: CASSWGGFPTDTQYF. V is TRBV7-9 and J is TRBJ2-3, with TRBD2 identical over 7 bases. Germline assignment: CDR1 SEHNR and CDR2 FQNEAQ (reference sequence). With V trimmed by 4 bases and J by 2 bases, 6 bases remained unmatched. CDR3 length equals 15 residues.

The chain joins TRBV5-6 to TRBJ2-2; 9 positions match TRBD2. Germline trimming cut 0 bases from V and 4 bases from J; bases unmatched to any gene: 7. The CDR3 extends over 17 amino acids. CDR1 SGHDT and CDR2 YYEEEE come from the germline V gene. CDR3 protein: CASSLVGGGAFTGELFF. The CDR3 DNA follows: TGTGCCAGCAGCTTGGTTGGCGGGGGGGCCTTCACCGGGGAGCTGTTTTTT.

The chain is built from TRBV7-8 and TRBJ2-1; tentative D call: TRBD2 (5 bases). This CDR3 has 16 amino acids. Trimming stripped 5 bases from V and 0 bases from J, with 14 bases between. CDR1 is SGHVS and CDR2 is FQNEAQ in the germline V gene. CDR3 protein: CASSPRGGSSYNEQFF. DNA of the CDR3: TGTGCCAGCAGCCCACGTGGAGGAAGCTCCTACAATGAGCAGTTCTTC.

V gene TRBV27 combines with J gene TRBJ1-1, with 8 bases fitting TRBD1. This CDR3 comprises 14 residues. Germline CDR1 is MNHEY and CDR2 is SMNVEV (reference sequence). With V trimmed by 4 bases and J by 0 bases, 1 base remained unmatched. CDR3 sequence: CASSWDRMNTEAFF. As DNA, the CDR3 is TGTGCCAGCAGTTGGGACAGGATGAACACTGAAGCTTTCTTT.

This clone was counted once. The genes are TRBV4-1 and TRBJ2-7; no reliable D call. Germline values: CDR1 MGHRA, CDR2 YSYEKL. The CDR3 length is 14 residues. V was cut by 2 bases and J by 0 bases, with 8 bases left in between. CDR3 amino acids: CASSQSIISYEQYF. CDR3 coding DNA: TGCGCCAGCAGCCAATCCATCATCTCCTACGAGCAGTACTTC.

The chain recombines TRBV7-8 with TRBJ1-1; D not certain. V was shortened by 1 base and J by 7 bases, with 13 bases between the two germline ends. The CDR3 covers 14 residues. Germline V gene sequence: CDR1 SGHVS, CDR2 FQNEAQ. The CDR3 loop is CASSLVSRSSEAFF. Here the CDR3 DNA reads TGTGCCAGCAGCTTAGTATCCAGGTCCAGTGAAGCTTTCTTT.

The chain has TRBV5-1 and TRBJ2-3; TRBD2 matches at 8 bases. With V trimmed by 0 bases and J by 4 bases, 10 bases remained unmatched. Germline V gives CDR1 SGHRS, CDR2 YFSETQ. The CDR3 loop spans 17 amino acids. This CDR3 is CASSLVAGRAGSDTQYF. CDR3 in DNA: TGCGCCAGCAGCTTGGTAGCGGGGAGGGCTGGGTCAGATACGCAGTATTTT.

In its sample, this clone was seen a few times. The chain employs TRBV7-8 and TRBJ2-1, with 10 bases lining up with TRBD2. The ends lost 3 bases at V and 8 bases at J; junction bases unmatched: 7. The CDR3 is 15 residues long. Germline CDR1 SGHVS, CDR2 FQNEAQ. CDR3 coding DNA: TGTGCCAGCAGCTTTACTAGCGGGGTGATCGATGAGCAGTTCTTC. Its translation: CASSFTSGVIDEQFF.

The chain carries TRBV28 and TRBJ2-7, with 8 bases that match TRBD2. J lost 1 base, V lost 10 bases, and 12 bases had no gene match. The germline V gene has CDR1 MDHEN and CDR2 SYDVKM. The CDR3 is 15 amino acids. This CDR3 reads CATSRGSGISYEQYF. CDR3 in DNA: TGTGCCACCTCCCGGGGTAGCGGGATATCCTACGAGCAGTACTTC.

This chain links TRBV6-2 or TRBV6-3 with TRBJ2-2; 7 nucleotides match TRBD2. With V trimmed by 2 bases and J by 1 base, 1 base remained unmatched. Germline assignment: CDR1 MNHEY and CDR2 SVGEGT. The CDR3 contains 15 residues. The CDR3: CASSYGLVNTGELFF. The CDR3 DNA reads TGTGCCAGCAGTTACGGACTAGTGAACACCGGGGAGCTGTTTTTT.

The J gene is TRBJ1-6, the V gene TRBV14, with D maybe TRBD1 (6 bases). Germline loops: CDR1 SGHDN, CDR2 FVKESK. The CDR3 has 17 residues. V was pared by 0 bases and J by 1 base, with 10 bases between. The CDR3 bases are TGTGCCAGCAGCCAAGATGGGGGCACTTCCTATAATTCACCCCTCCACTTT. This translates into CASSQDGGTSYNSPLHF.

This CDR3 reads CSATTGTGYTF. The CDR3 coding sequence is TGCAGTGCTACGACAGGGACCGGCTACACCTTC. V and J are TRBV20-1 and TRBJ1-2, with 7 bases fitting TRBD1. The germline CDR1 and CDR2 sequences are DFQATT and SNEGSKA (reference sequence). V lost 4 bases to trimming and J lost 8 bases; unmatched junction nucleotides: 4. The CDR3 runs 11 residues.

A remark on this clone: Other DNA sequences in the sample encode the same CDR3. This chain uses TRBV11-2 with TRBJ2-3, with D hard to call. Germline V CDR1 and CDR2: SGHAT, FQNNGV. The CDR3 extends over 16 amino acids. The germline V and J ends were trimmed by 2 bases and 3 bases, with 15 bases remaining between them. In DNA, the CDR3 is TGTGCCAGCAGCTTATTGGCCGCCTTATTGACAGATACGCAGTATTTT. Protein: CASSLLAALLTDTQYF. Filled out from reference TRBV11-2 and TRBJ2-3, the complete variable domain reads EAGVAQSPRYKIIEKRQSVAFWCNPISGHATLYWYQQILGQGPKLLIQFQNNGVVDDSQLPKDRFSAERLKGVDSTLKIQPAKLEDSAVYLCASSLLAALLTDTQYFGPGTRLTVL.

This chain joins TRBV3-1 (or the pseudogene TRBV3-2) and TRBJ1-2, with D tentatively TRBD1 (5 bases). V lost 1 base and J lost 5, with 14 bases in between. Germline V gene data show CDR1 as LGHDT and CDR2 as YNNKEL (reference sequence). The length of the CDR3 is 15 residues. The CDR3 DNA is TGTGCCAGCAGCCAAGTCCAGACAGTACCTTATGGCTACACCTTC. Translation gives CASSQVQTVPYGYTF.

V and J are TRBV6-2 or TRBV6-3 and TRBJ2-2; TRBD1 matches 9 bases. The CDR3 spans 18 residues. Per the germline V gene, CDR1 is MNHEY and CDR2 is SVGEGT. Unmatched junction bases numbered 14, after V lost 5 bases and J lost 4 bases. In DNA form, the CDR3 reads TGTGCCAGCAGTCAGGGACAGGGAGGGTATTGGTTCACCGGGGAGCTGTTTTTT. This translates into CASSQGQGGYWFTGELFF.

The rearrangement joins TRBV7-2 to TRBJ1-2; unclear D gene. Trimming removed 0 bases from V and 4 bases from J, with 9 bases in between. The CDR3 runs to 14 residues. Germline V gene sequence: CDR1 SGHTA, CDR2 FQGNSA. Here the CDR3 reads CASSLATASYGYTF. CDR3 coding DNA: TGTGCCAGCAGCTTAGCCACAGCATCCTATGGCTACACCTTC.

The chain employs TRBV10-2 and TRBJ1-1, with D tentatively TRBD1 (5 bases). Trimming left V 2 bases short and J 3 bases short, with 10 bases between. The CDR3 consists of 14 residues. Per the germline V gene, CDR1 is WSHSY and CDR2 is SAAADI. DNA of the CDR3: TGCGCCAGCAGTGAGGCGCAGGGTTACACTGAAGCTTTCTTT. It is translated as CASSEAQGYTEAFF.

In its sample, this clone was seen once. The chain couples TRBV18 to TRBJ2-7, with a possible D match to TRBD1 (5 bases). V was cut by 1 base and J by 7 bases, with 11 bases left in between. The CDR3 is 13 residues long. From germline, CDR1 is KGHSH and CDR2 LQKENI. CDR3 amino acids: CASSPQQGREQYF. The CDR3 region has the DNA TGTGCCAGCTCACCACAGCAGGGTCGGGAGCAGTACTTC. Looking up the rest from reference TRBV18 and TRBJ2-7 gives the full variable domain: NAGVMQNPRHLVRRRGQEARLRCSPMKGHSHVYWYRQLPEEGLKFMVYLQKENIIDESGMPKERFSAEFPKEGPSILRIQQVVRGDSAAYFCASSPQQGREQYFGPGTRLTVT.

The V gene is TRBV10-3, the J gene TRBJ2-5, with D perhaps TRBD1 (6 bases). Germline CDR1 is ENHRY and CDR2 is SYGVKD. This CDR3 has 16 amino acids. V lost 4 bases and J 4 bases, leaving 19 bases between the germline ends. CDR3 in amino acids: CAISGGQQGATETQYF. The CDR3 nucleotides read TGTGCCATCAGTGGCGGACAACAGGGAGCTACAGAGACCCAGTACTTC.

The chain links TRBV27 to TRBJ2-3; a weak D match, TRBD2 (6 bases). Germline CDR1 MNHEY, CDR2 SMNVEV (reference sequence). With 5 bases removed from V and 3 bases from J, the gap between germline ends came to 21 bases. The CDR3 sequence is 17 residues long. The CDR3 reads CASSQYPGLRFTDTQYF. The CDR3 region has the DNA TGTGCCAGCAGTCAATACCCGGGACTGAGGTTTACAGATACGCAGTATTTT.

The V gene is TRBV18, the J gene TRBJ2-5; possible D gene TRBD2, 6 bases. With 3 bases removed from V and 1 base from J, the gap between germline ends came to 9 bases. The germline CDR1 and CDR2 sequences are KGHSH and LQKENI. CDR3 length equals 14 residues. CDR3 sequence reads: CASSPGSPQETQYF. In nucleotides, the CDR3 is TGTGCCAGCTCACCCGGGAGCCCCCAAGAGACCCAGTACTTC.

This clone was detected once. V and J are TRBV4-3 and TRBJ2-2; 9 positions agree with TRBD2. V lost 0 bases, J lost 4 bases, and 12 bases stayed unmatched. This CDR3 contains 19 residues. Germline V CDR1 and CDR2: LGHNA, YSLEER. CDR3 in amino acids: CASSQDLLRGGASTGELFF. As DNA, the CDR3 is TGCGCCAGCAGCCAAGATTTGCTGCGCGGGGGGGCCTCCACCGGGGAGCTGTTTTTT.

The chain employs TRBV30 and TRBJ1-6; 8 nucleotides line up with TRBD1. The germline CDR1 and CDR2 sequences are GTSNPN and SVGIG (reference sequence). CDR3 length: 13 amino acids. Losses at the gene ends were 3 bases for V and 7 bases for J; bases not matched to a gene: 2. The CDR3 DNA reads as TGTGCCTGGAGGACAGGGGCAAATTCACCCCTCCACTTT. Protein product: CAWRTGANSPLHF.

V and J are TRBV7-2 and TRBJ2-3; TRBD2 agrees at 15 bases. Germline V lookup: CDR1 SGHTA, CDR2 FQGNSA. This CDR3 contains 18 residues. The J segment lost 3 bases and the V segment lost 5 bases, leaving 9 bases of the junction unmatched. The DNA for the CDR3 is TGTGCCAGCAGCGGTGGCGGGACTAGCGGGGGGTATACAGATACGCAGTATTTT. Translating gives CASSGGGTSGGYTDTQYF.

The V call is TRBV19, the J call TRBJ1-5; no clear D gene. CDR1 and CDR2 (germline): LNHDA, SQIVND (reference sequence). This CDR3 spans 14 amino acids. Trimming took 6 bases from V and 1 from J, leaving 10 bases between them. CDR3 loop: CASRKTRSNQPQHF. The CDR3 DNA is TGTGCCAGTAGGAAGACTAGGAGCAATCAGCCCCAGCATTTT. Full variable domain (rest looked up from reference TRBV19 and TRBJ1-5): DGGITQSPKYLFRKEGQNVTLSCEQNLNHDAMYWYRQDPGQGLRLIYYSQIVNDFQKGDIAEGYSVSREKKESFPLTVTSAQKNPTAFYLCASRKTRSNQPQHFGDGTRLSIL.

The chain links TRBV19 to TRBJ2-2, with a weak D call TRBD2 (6 bases). V dropped 7 bases and J dropped 5 bases, with 17 bases sitting between them. The length of the CDR3 is 15 residues. Germline CDR1 and CDR2: LNHDA and SQIVND (reference sequence). Here the CDR3 reads CASNTQSGGTGELFF. The CDR3 bases are TGTGCCAGTAACACGCAGAGTGGAGGGACCGGGGAGCTGTTTTTT.